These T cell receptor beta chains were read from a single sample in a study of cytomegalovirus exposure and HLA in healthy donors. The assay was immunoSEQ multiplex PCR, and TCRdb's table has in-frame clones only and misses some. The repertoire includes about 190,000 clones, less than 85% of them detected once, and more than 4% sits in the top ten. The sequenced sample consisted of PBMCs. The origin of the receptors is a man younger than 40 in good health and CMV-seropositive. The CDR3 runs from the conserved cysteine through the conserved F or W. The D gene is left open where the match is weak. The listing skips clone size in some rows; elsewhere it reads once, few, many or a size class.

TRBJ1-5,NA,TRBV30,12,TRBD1,CAWDRANQPQHF,TGTGCCTGGGACAGGGCGAATCAGCCCCAGCATTTT
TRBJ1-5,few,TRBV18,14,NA,CASSSGGRNQPQHF,TGTGCCAGCTCTTCAGGAGGCCGCAATCAGCCCCAGCATTTT
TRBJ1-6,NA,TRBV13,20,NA,CASSLGRGTAGAPYNSPLHF,TGTGCCAGCAGCTTAGGACGTGGGACTGCCGGGGCGCCCTATAATTCACCCCTCCACTTT
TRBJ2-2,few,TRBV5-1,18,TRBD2,CASSPIRISGRSTGELFF,TGCGCCAGCAGCCCAATACGAATCAGCGGGAGGTCTACCGGGGAGCTGTTTTTT
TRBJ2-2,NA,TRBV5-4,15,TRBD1,CASTLTGVGTGELFF,TGTGCCAGCACCCTTACAGGGGTTGGAACCGGGGAGCTGTTTTTT
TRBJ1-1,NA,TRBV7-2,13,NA,CASSSRRNTEAFF,TGTGCCAGCAGCTCGCGGCGGAACACTGAAGCTTTCTTT
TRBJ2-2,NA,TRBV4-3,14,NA,CASSQDTLLGELFF,TGCGCCAGCAGCCAAGATACGTTACTGGGGGAGCTGTTTTTT
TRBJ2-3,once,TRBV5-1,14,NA,CASSLGGRSDTQYF,TGCGCCAGCAGCTTGGGCGGTAGATCAGATACGCAGTATTTT
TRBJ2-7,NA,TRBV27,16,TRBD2,CASSPLERGLLYEQYF,TGTGCCAGCAGTCCACTAGAGCGGGGTCTTCTCTACGAGCAGTACTTC
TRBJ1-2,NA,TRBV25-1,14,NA,CASSEGDRRGGYTF,TGTGCCAGCAGTGAAGGCGACAGGCGAGGTGGCTACACCTTC
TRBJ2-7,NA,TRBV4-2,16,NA,CASSQEDSSGGYEQYF,TGTGCCAGCAGCCAAGAAGACTCTTCAGGGGGGTACGAGCAGTACTTC
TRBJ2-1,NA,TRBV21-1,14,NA,CASSNHSSYNEQFF,TGTGCCAGCAGCAATCACAGCTCCTACAATGAGCAGTTCTTC
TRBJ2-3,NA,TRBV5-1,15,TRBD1,CASSSTGTGSDTQYF,TGCGCCAGCAGCTCCACCGGGACAGGGTCAGATACGCAGTATTTT
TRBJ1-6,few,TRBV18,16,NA,CASSPGVSRGNSPLHF,TGTGCCAGCTCACCAGGGGTCTCGAGAGGGAATTCACCCCTCCACTTT
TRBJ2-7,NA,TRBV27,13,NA,CASSLSVGVEQYF,TGTGCCAGCAGTTTATCGGTCGGGGTCGAGCAGTACTTC
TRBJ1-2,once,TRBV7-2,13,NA,CASSFGPPGGYTF,TGTGCCAGCAGCTTTGGGCCCCCTGGAGGCTACACCTTC
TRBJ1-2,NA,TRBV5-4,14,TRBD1,CASSWDRPGNGYTF,TGTGCCAGCAGCTGGGACAGGCCTGGGAATGGCTACACCTTC
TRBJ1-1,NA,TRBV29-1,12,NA,CSAGNGYTEAFF,TGCAGCGCCGGAAACGGGTACACTGAAGCTTTCTTT
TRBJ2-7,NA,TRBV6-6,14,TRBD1,CASSLSRGQNEQYF,TGTGCCAGCAGTTTGTCCAGGGGACAGAACGAGCAGTACTTC
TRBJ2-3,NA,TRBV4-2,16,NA,CASSQVEGRGADTQYF,TGTGCCAGCAGCCAAGTGGAGGGACGTGGGGCAGATACGCAGTATTTT
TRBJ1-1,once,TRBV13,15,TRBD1,CASSLGTGANTEAFF,TGTGCCAGCAGCCTCGGGACAGGGGCGAACACTGAAGCTTTCTTT
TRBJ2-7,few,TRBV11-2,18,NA,CASSPLNRDKGDPYEQYF,TGTGCCAGCAGCCCCCTTAACCGGGACAAGGGTGATCCCTACGAGCAGTACTTC
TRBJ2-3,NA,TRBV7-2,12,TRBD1,CASSYRGDTQYF,TGTGCCAGCAGCTACAGGGGGGATACGCAGTATTTT
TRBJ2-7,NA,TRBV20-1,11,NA,CSARPYYEQYF,TGCAGTGCCAGACCCTACTACGAGCAGTACTTC
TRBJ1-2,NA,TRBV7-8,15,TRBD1,CASSLRSRGDYGYTF,TGTGCCAGCAGCTTAAGGAGCAGGGGGGATTATGGCTACACCTTC
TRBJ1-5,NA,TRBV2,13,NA,CASSEGENQPQHF,TGTGCCAGCAGTGAAGGGGAGAATCAGCCCCAGCATTTT
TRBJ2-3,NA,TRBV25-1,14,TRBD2,CASSTSGFTDTQYF,TGTGCCAGTTCGACTAGCGGCTTCACAGATACGCAGTATTTT
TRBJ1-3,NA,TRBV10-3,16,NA,CAISSTGILSGNTIYF,TGTGCCATCAGTTCCACAGGGATCCTTTCTGGAAACACCATATATTTT
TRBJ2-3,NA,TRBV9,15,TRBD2,CASSAAGGHTDTQYF,TGTGCCAGCAGCGCAGCGGGGGGGCACACAGATACGCAGTATTTT
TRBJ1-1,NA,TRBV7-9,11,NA,CASSLQAEAFF,TGTGCCAGCAGCCTCCAGGCTGAAGCTTTCTTT
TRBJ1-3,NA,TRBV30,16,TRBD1,CALDRGRTFSGNTIYF,TGTGCCTTGGACAGGGGGCGAACCTTCTCTGGAAACACCATATATTTT
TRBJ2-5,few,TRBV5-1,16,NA,CASSLSGGLVQETQYF,TGCGCCAGCAGCTTATCCGGAGGGCTCGTCCAAGAGACCCAGTACTTC
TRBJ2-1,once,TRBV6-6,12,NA,CATSPSLNEQFF,TGTGCCACCAGCCCAAGCTTAAATGAGCAGTTCTTC
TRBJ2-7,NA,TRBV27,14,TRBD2,CASSPLAAAYEQYF,TGTGCCAGCAGCCCTCTAGCGGCTGCCTACGAGCAGTACTTC
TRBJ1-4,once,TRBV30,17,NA,CAWSVSRTGREGEKLFF,TGTGCCTGGAGTGTATCCCGCACGGGGAGGGAGGGGGAAAAACTGTTTTTT
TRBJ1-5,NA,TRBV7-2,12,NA,CASSFPGQPQHF,TGTGCCAGCAGTTTTCCGGGGCAGCCCCAGCATTTT
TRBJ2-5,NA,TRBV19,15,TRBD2,CASSPTSGGFETQYF,TGTGCCAGTAGTCCGACTAGCGGGGGGTTCGAGACCCAGTACTTC
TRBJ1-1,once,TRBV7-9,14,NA,CASTPRSMRAEAFF,TGTGCCAGCACCCCCCGGTCGATGAGGGCTGAAGCTTTCTTT
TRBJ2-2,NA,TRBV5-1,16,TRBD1,CASSLVGQGIAGELFF,TGCGCCAGCAGCTTGGTTGGACAGGGTATAGCCGGGGAGCTGTTTTTT
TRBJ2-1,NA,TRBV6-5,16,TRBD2,CASSYPRGGPVNEQFF,TGTGCCAGCAGTTATCCGCGGGGGGGCCCCGTCAATGAGCAGTTCTTC
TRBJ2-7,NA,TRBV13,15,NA,CASSLGLEKGYEQYF,TGTGCCAGCAGCTTAGGGTTAGAAAAGGGGTACGAGCAGTACTTC